This T cell receptor (beta chain) comes out of a study of cytomegalovirus exposure and HLA in healthy donors. The study, taken as a whole, reports: HLA alleles showed associations with roughly 17,000 TCR beta sequences in a later analysis, at a 0.05 false discovery rate.

The CDR3 is made up of 14 amino acids. Germline values: CDR1 SGHVS, CDR2 FQNEAQ. With 5 bases clipped from V and 7 bases from J, the junction kept 8 bases outside the gene matches. About this clone itself: Antigen unknown.

Primers for the PCR totalled 60 Vbeta and 13 Jbeta. Here immunoSEQ multiplex PCR was the method, and the copy in TCRdb shows in-frame clones only, minus some. The table shows around 120,000 clones, with approximately 72% occurring only once. At collection, donors were nominally healthy, but unrecorded immune exposures were probable. Sequencing used PBMCs. The receptor comes from a human donor in good health. V is TRBV7-8 and J is TRBJ1-2, with 9 bases fitting TRBD1. The CDR3 DNA sequence: TGTGCCAGCAGCGATCCCGGGACAGGGTTTGGCTACACCTTC. Protein product: CASSDPGTGFGYTF.